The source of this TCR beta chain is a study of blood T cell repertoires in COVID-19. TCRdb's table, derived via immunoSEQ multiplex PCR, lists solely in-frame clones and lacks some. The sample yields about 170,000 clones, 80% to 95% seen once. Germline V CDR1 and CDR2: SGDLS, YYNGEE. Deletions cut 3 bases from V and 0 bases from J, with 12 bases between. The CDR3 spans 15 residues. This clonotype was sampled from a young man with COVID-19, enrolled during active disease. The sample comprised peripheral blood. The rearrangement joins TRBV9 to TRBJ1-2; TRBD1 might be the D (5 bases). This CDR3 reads CASSAGLNTNYGYTF. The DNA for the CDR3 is TGTGCCAGCAGCGCGGGACTGAATACTAACTATGGCTACACCTTC.